The 23 T cell receptor beta chains given below trace back to one sample, sequenced in a study of brain T cells in children with intractable seizures. Profiling relied on immunoSEQ multiplex PCR, and the TCRdb table lists in-frame clones only, not all of them. The data show 300,000 to 400,000 clones, roughly 92% seen once. Time point reported: blood from clinic visit 5 months post-surgery; TSC patient then seizure free. Sequencing used peripheral blood, obtained 4 to 5 months after surgery. Source of these receptors: a boy younger than two with tuberous sclerosis and intractable seizures.

V is TRBV19 and J is TRBJ2-2; 9 bases are a match to TRBD2. This CDR3 is built from 18 residues. The J segment lost 8 bases and the V segment lost 5 bases, leaving 18 bases of the junction unmatched. Germline lookup yields CDR1 LNHDA and CDR2 SQIVND (reference sequence). CDR3 nucleotide sequence: TGTGCCAGTAGTCCCCTACCGGTGGCGGGAGGGAGTGGTGGGGAGCTGTTTTTT. Its protein product is CASSPLPVAGGSGGELFF.

This chain connects TRBV14 to TRBJ2-7, with TRBD1 matching over 9 bases. Losses at the gene ends were 5 bases for V and 5 bases for J; bases not matched to a gene: 7. CDR3 length: 14 amino acids. The germline gives CDR1 SGHDN, CDR2 FVKESK. The CDR3 protein is CASSARDRDHEQYF. The DNA of the CDR3 is TGTGCCAGCAGCGCCCGGGACAGGGACCACGAGCAGTACTTC.

This chain links TRBV2 with TRBJ1-1; D is unresolved. Germline V gene sequence: CDR1 SNHLY, CDR2 FYNNEI. The V and J ends lost 6 bases and 4 bases respectively, with 21 bases between them. The CDR3 consists of 16 residues. CDR3 sequence reads: CASSPGKDRFSTEAFF. CDR3 nucleotide sequence: TGTGCCAGCAGCCCCGGGAAGGACCGTTTCAGCACTGAAGCTTTCTTT.

The chain combines TRBV6-1 with TRBJ2-3; D tentatively fits TRBD1 or TRBD2 (6 bases each). V gave up 2 bases and J gave up 4 bases, with 25 bases separating them. CDR3 length: 19 residues. The germline V gene encodes CDR1 MNHNS and CDR2 SASEGT. This CDR3 reads CASSEILSLSGGRADTQYF. CDR3 coding DNA: TGTGCCAGCAGTGAAATCTTGTCGTTGTCCGGGGGCCGGGCAGATACGCAGTATTTT.

This clone was recorded only once. The rearrangement joins TRBV18 to TRBJ2-5; D is tentatively TRBD1 or TRBD2 (5 bases each). Between the trimmed V and J ends, which lost 2 bases and 12 bases, there was a span of 16 bases. The CDR3 sequence is 13 residues long. The V gene's germline CDR1 is KGHSH and CDR2 LQKENI. CDR3 amino acids: CASSPDQGVREYF. The CDR3, as DNA: TGTGCCAGCTCACCAGACCAGGGAGTCAGGGAGTACTTC. Variable domain in full (rest from reference TRBV18 and TRBJ2-5): NAGVMQNPRHLVRRRGQEARLRCSPMKGHSHVYWYRQLPEEGLKFMVYLQKENIIDESGMPKERFSAEFPKEGPSILRIQQVVRGDSAAYFCASSPDQGVREYFGPGTRLLVL.

The chain has TRBV6-5 and TRBJ1-2; the match to TRBD1 covers 7 bases. This CDR3 region has 16 residues. Looked up from germline, CDR1 is MNHEY and CDR2 is SVGAGI. V was pared by 2 bases and J by 5 bases, with 11 bases of the junction left unmatched. The CDR3 nucleotides are TGTGCCAGCAGTTACCAAAGAACAAGGACAGGTTATGGCTACACCTTC. Its translation is CASSYQRTRTGYGYTF.

J is TRBJ2-7 and V is TRBV27, with TRBD2 matching 7 bases. Germline V gives CDR1 MNHEY, CDR2 SMNVEV (reference sequence). This CDR3 has 17 residues. The trim removed 5 bases at V and 0 bases at J, leaving 13 bases unmatched. CDR3 in amino acids: CASSPPVWSGASYEQYF. As DNA, the CDR3 is TGTGCCAGCAGTCCCCCTGTATGGAGCGGGGCCTCCTACGAGCAGTACTTC.

The J gene is TRBJ2-5, the V gene TRBV7-9; D is undetermined. The CDR3 loop spans 16 amino acids. The V gene lost 5 bases and the J gene lost 3 bases, with 19 bases spanning the gap. The germline gives CDR1 SEHNR, CDR2 FQNEAQ (reference sequence). The CDR3 DNA follows: TGTGCCAGCAGCCCCCCGACTGGGTTAAGAAAAGAGACCCAGTACTTC. Its protein product is CASSPPTGLRKETQYF.

This clone was recorded only once. Because the CDR3's place on the DNA is in doubt, the DNA is left out and the CDR3 is given as listed by TCRdb. This sequence joins TRBV30 and TRBJ1-2. Germline V CDR1 and CDR2: GTSNPN, SVGIG (reference sequence). From its first to its last residue, the CDR3 has 16 amino acids. The CDR3 reads CAWFGEGLPTNYGYTF.

The CDR3 region has the DNA TGTGCCAGCAGCGCGAGAGGTGAACAGACCGGGGGTAATGAAAAACTGTTTTTT. Protein sequence: CASSARGEQTGGNEKLFF. V usage is TRBV13 and J usage is TRBJ1-4; the D gene is possibly TRBD1 (5 bases). The V and J ends lost 5 bases and 4 bases respectively, with 23 bases between them. Per germline, CDR1 PRHDT and CDR2 FYEKMQ (reference sequence). The CDR3 totals 18 residues.

This clone was detected only once. V is TRBV30 and J is TRBJ2-5; 11 bases match TRBD2. Trimming cost V 0 bases and J 5 bases; bases outside gene matches: 2. This CDR3 has 14 residues. Germline CDR1 and CDR2: GTSNPN and SVGIG (reference sequence). The CDR3 sequence: CAWSVLAGVETQYF. The DNA for the CDR3 is TGTGCCTGGAGTGTACTAGCGGGAGTGGAGACCCAGTACTTC.

The gene calls are TRBV6-4 and TRBJ1-5; 9 bases are shared with TRBD1. The ends lost 2 bases at V and 4 bases at J; junction bases unmatched: 9. The CDR3 has 17 residues. Germline V gene sequence: CDR1 MRHNA, CDR2 SNTAGT. CDR3 coding DNA: TGTGCCAGCAGTGACCAGACCGGGACAGGGCTGAATCAGCCCCAGCATTTT. This codes for CASSDQTGTGLNQPQHF.

The chain employs TRBV30 and TRBJ2-5, with 8 bases lining up with TRBD2. CDR1 and CDR2 from the germline V gene are GTSNPN and SVGIG (reference sequence). After removal of 3 bases from V and 1 base from J, the junction contained 7 bases not matched to a gene. The CDR3 sequence is 15 residues long. CDR3: CAWRGRGGSQETQYF. Here the CDR3 DNA reads TGTGCCTGGAGGGGACGGGGGGGTTCCCAAGAGACCCAGTACTTC. Variable domain in full (rest from reference TRBV30 and TRBJ2-5): SQTIHQWPATLVQPVGSPLSLECTVEGTSNPNLYWYRQAAGRGLQLLFYSVGIGQISSEVPQNLSASRPQDRQFILSSKKLLLSDSGFYLCAWRGRGGSQETQYFGPGTRLLVL.

The gene calls are TRBV27 and TRBJ1-1, with a possible D match to TRBD1 (5 bases). The CDR3 consists of 13 residues. V was cut by 3 bases and J by 4 bases, with 9 bases left in between. CDR1 and CDR2 from the germline V gene are MNHEY and SMNVEV (reference sequence). The CDR3 sequence: CASSFSGSTEAFF. The CDR3 DNA is TGTGCCAGCAGTTTTTCAGGGAGCACTGAAGCTTTCTTT.

The chain links TRBV7-9 to TRBJ1-4; TRBD1 aligns across 8 bases. Germline CDR1 reads SEHNR; CDR2 reads FQNEAQ (reference sequence). This CDR3 has 15 amino acids. After removal of 5 bases from V and 2 bases from J, the junction contained 4 bases not matched to a gene. The CDR3 here is CASSPTGVTNEKLFF. CDR3 nucleotide sequence: TGTGCCAGCAGCCCGACAGGGGTCACTAATGAAAAACTGTTTTTT.

The chain has TRBV9 and TRBJ1-5; D might be TRBD1 (5 bases). CDR3 length equals 14 residues. V lost 4 bases to trimming and J lost 3 bases, with 11 bases between them. CDR1 is SGDLS, CDR2 YYNGEE, per germline. The CDR3 protein is CASSPGGDNQPQHF. CDR3 bases: TGTGCCAGCAGCCCCGGGGGGGACAATCAGCCCCAGCATTTT. Using reference TRBV9 and TRBJ1-5 for the parts outside the CDR3, the full variable domain is DSGVTQTPKHLITATGQRVTLRCSPRSGDLSVYWYQQSLDQGLQFLIQYYNGEERAKGNILERFSAQQFPDLHSELNLSSLELGDSALYFCASSPGGDNQPQHFGDGTRLSIL.

This sequence joins TRBV4-1 and TRBJ2-7; no definite D call. The ends were cut back, 0 bases at V and 1 base at J, with 4 bases in the middle. The CDR3 extends over 13 amino acids. Germline values: CDR1 MGHRA, CDR2 YSYEKL. The CDR3 is CASSQDLSYEQYF. CDR3 nucleotides: TGCGCCAGCAGCCAAGATCTGTCCTACGAGCAGTACTTC.

This chain links TRBV13 with TRBJ2-3; D not certain. The CDR3 covers 15 residues. V was shortened by 4 bases and J by 1 base, with 12 bases between the two germline ends. From germline, CDR1 is PRHDT and CDR2 FYEKMQ (reference sequence). The CDR3 bases are TGTGCCAGCAGCTCCCTTAGGGATCGCACAGATACGCAGTATTTT. Its translation: CASSSLRDRTDTQYF.

The chain uses TRBV2 and TRBJ2-3; TRBD1 agrees at 7 bases. Looked up from germline, CDR1 is SNHLY and CDR2 is FYNNEI. V was pared by 7 bases and J by 8 bases, with 9 bases of the junction left unmatched. The length of the CDR3 is 13 residues. CDR3 sequence: CASTETGWGTQYF. The CDR3 nucleotides are TGTGCCAGCACAGAGACAGGGTGGGGTACGCAGTATTTT.

The chain couples TRBV28 to TRBJ1-2; no clear D gene. Trimming took 3 bases from V and 5 from J, leaving 10 bases between them. The length of the CDR3 is 13 residues. Germline V gives CDR1 MDHEN, CDR2 SYDVKM. Here the CDR3 reads CASSFGQNYGYTF. The CDR3 DNA reads as TGTGCCAGCAGTTTTGGGCAGAATTATGGCTACACCTTC.

The rearrangement links TRBV7-9 to TRBJ1-5, with 10 positions matching TRBD1. J lost 3 bases, V lost 1 base, and 9 bases had no gene match. CDR1 is SEHNR and CDR2 is FQNEAQ in the germline V gene (reference sequence). The CDR3 extends over 18 amino acids. For the CDR3, the DNA is TGTGCCAGCAGCTTAGTAGGGGGACAGGGGCGGCACAATCAGCCCCAGCATTTT. Its translation is CASSLVGGQGRHNQPQHF.

The chain combines TRBV15 with TRBJ2-7, with 11 bases identical to TRBD2. Germline CDR1 LNHNV, CDR2 YYDKDF (reference sequence). The V and J ends lost 3 bases and 2 bases, in that order; junction bases with no gene match: 0. This CDR3 contains 14 residues. CDR3 nucleotides: TGTGCCACCAGCAGGACTAGCGGGACCTACGAGCAGTACTTC. Its translation is CATSRTSGTYEQYF.

The chain links TRBV28 to TRBJ1-5, with 9 bases fitting TRBD1. CDR1 and CDR2 (germline): MDHEN, SYDVKM. The CDR3 contains 14 residues. V lost 8 bases to trimming and J lost 6 bases; unmatched junction nucleotides: 8. The CDR3 loop is CASGNRGPVQPQHF. CDR3 sequence (DNA): TGTGCCAGCGGTAACAGGGGGCCGGTTCAGCCCCAGCATTTT.